This is a list of T cell receptor beta chains from one sample in a study of blood T cell repertoires in COVID-19. Generated by immunoSEQ multiplex PCR, the TCRdb table keeps only in-frame clones and is missing some. The profile covers 250,000 to 350,000 clones, with 85% to 90% appearing a single time and over 5.5% taken by the ten largest. What was sequenced was peripheral blood. Source of these receptors: a woman aged 45-65 years with COVID-19, enrolled during active disease. The CDR3 runs from the conserved cysteine through the conserved F or W. The order of the fields is D gene, J gene, V gene, clone size, CDR3 DNA, CDR3 protein. A D gene is named only where the DNA matches it firmly. Rows give clone size only sometimes, using once, few, many, or a class for an expanded clone.

d_gene: TRBD1
j_gene: TRBJ1-2
v_gene: TRBV6-5
abundance: .
CDR3nt: TGTGCCAGCAGATACAGGGGTCGAAGCTATGGCTACACCTTC
CDR3aa: CASRYRGRSYGYTF

d_gene: TRBD1
j_gene: TRBJ2-2
v_gene: TRBV2
abundance: .
CDR3nt: TGTGCCAGCAGTGAAGATAGGACAGGGTGGGGCGGGGAGCTGTTTTTT
CDR3aa: CASSEDRTGWGGELFF

d_gene: TRBD1
j_gene: TRBJ2-3
v_gene: TRBV10-3
abundance: .
CDR3nt: TGTGCCATCAGTGACTACGACAGGGTGGATACGCAGTATTTT
CDR3aa: CAISDYDRVDTQYF

d_gene: .
j_gene: TRBJ1-4
v_gene: TRBV9
abundance: few
CDR3nt: TGTGCCAGCAGCCCTCGCCCCCCGGGGTTCGCATTTAATGAAAAACTGTTTTTT
CDR3aa: CASSPRPPGFAFNEKLFF

d_gene: .
j_gene: TRBJ2-1
v_gene: TRBV19
abundance: .
CDR3nt: TGTGCCAGTAGTATAAGAGGAATAGTAGGAAATGAGCAGTTCTTC
CDR3aa: CASSIRGIVGNEQFF

d_gene: TRBD1
j_gene: TRBJ1-4
v_gene: TRBV29-1
abundance: .
CDR3nt: TGCAGCGTCCGCGGGACAGACTTCCGTAAACTGTTTTTT
CDR3aa: CSVRGTDFRKLFF

d_gene: TRBD2
j_gene: TRBJ2-3
v_gene: TRBV7-2
abundance: .
CDR3nt: TGTGCCAGCAGCGTGAGCGGGAGCTTTGCAGATACGCAGTATTTT
CDR3aa: CASSVSGSFADTQYF

d_gene: TRBD2
j_gene: TRBJ2-1
v_gene: TRBV29-1
abundance: .
CDR3nt: TGCAGCGTTGAAGGTCGGGGAGCGGGAGGGGCAGGCAATGAGCAGTTCTTC
CDR3aa: CSVEGRGAGGAGNEQFF

d_gene: .
j_gene: TRBJ1-1
v_gene: TRBV18
abundance: once
CDR3nt: TGTGCCAGCTCACGGGAGTTAGTCACTGAAGCTTTCTTT
CDR3aa: CASSRELVTEAFF

d_gene: .
j_gene: TRBJ1-3
v_gene: TRBV5-6
abundance: .
CDR3nt: TGTGCCAGCAGCCCGGACGCGGGGTTGGGAAACACCATATATTTT
CDR3aa: CASSPDAGLGNTIYF

d_gene: .
j_gene: TRBJ2-7
v_gene: TRBV11-3
abundance: .
CDR3nt: TGTGCCAGCAGCCTCACATACGAGCAGTACTTC
CDR3aa: CASSLTYEQYF

d_gene: .
j_gene: TRBJ1-4
v_gene: TRBV30
abundance: .
CDR3nt: TGTGCCTGGAGTGTTCCTGGGACACAGGAAAAACTGTTTTTT
CDR3aa: CAWSVPGTQEKLFF

d_gene: .
j_gene: TRBJ1-1
v_gene: TRBV15
abundance: .
CDR3nt: TGTGCCACCAGAAAAGGTACAGGACTGAACACTGAAGCTTTCTTT
CDR3aa: CATRKGTGLNTEAFF

d_gene: TRBD1
j_gene: TRBJ1-6
v_gene: TRBV2
abundance: .
CDR3nt: TGTGCCAGCAGTGAAAGACAGGGAAATAATTCACCCCTCCACTTT
CDR3aa: CASSERQGNNSPLHF

d_gene: .
j_gene: TRBJ2-7
v_gene: TRBV27
abundance: .
CDR3nt: TGTGCCAGCAGTACCACAGAACCACCTCGGTACTTC
CDR3aa: CASSTTEPPRYF

d_gene: TRBD1
j_gene: TRBJ2-7
v_gene: TRBV5-1
abundance: .
CDR3nt: TGCGCCAGCAGCCTAGGGACAGTGGCCTACGAGCAGTACTTC
CDR3aa: CASSLGTVAYEQYF

d_gene: .
j_gene: TRBJ2-1
v_gene: TRBV15
abundance: .
CDR3nt: TGTGCCACCAGCGGCCCCGGGACTCACCCGTTCTTC
CDR3aa: CATSGPGTHPFF

d_gene: .
j_gene: TRBJ1-4
v_gene: TRBV19
abundance: .
CDR3nt: TGTGCCAGTAGTATAGGGGGGGCAACTAATGAAAAACTGTTTTTT
CDR3aa: CASSIGGATNEKLFF

d_gene: TRBD2
j_gene: TRBJ2-7
v_gene: TRBV19
abundance: .
CDR3nt: TGTGCCAGTAGGCCGGGGGGAATGCGCTACGAGCAGTACTTC
CDR3aa: CASRPGGMRYEQYF

d_gene: TRBD1
j_gene: TRBJ1-1
v_gene: TRBV3-1/TRBV3-2
abundance: .
CDR3nt: TGTGCCAGCAGCGAGACAGGGCTTGGCACTGAAGCTTTCTTT
CDR3aa: CASSETGLGTEAFF

d_gene: .
j_gene: TRBJ2-5
v_gene: TRBV18
abundance: .
CDR3nt: TGTGCCAGCTCAACCCTCCCACTAGAGACCCAGTACTTC
CDR3aa: CASSTLPLETQYF

d_gene: .
j_gene: TRBJ2-7
v_gene: TRBV11-1
abundance: .
CDR3nt: TGTGCCACCACCCCCGCAGGGACCTACGAGCAGTACTTC
CDR3aa: CATTPAGTYEQYF

d_gene: TRBD2
j_gene: TRBJ2-2
v_gene: TRBV5-8
abundance: .
CDR3nt: TGTGCCAGCAGCTCCTATCTAGCGGTCACCGGGGAGCTGTTTTTT
CDR3aa: CASSSYLAVTGELFF

d_gene: .
j_gene: TRBJ1-2
v_gene: TRBV5-1
abundance: .
CDR3nt: TGCGCCAGCAGCTTGGCGGTCGACACCGCTCGCCTCTATGGCTACACCTTC
CDR3aa: CASSLAVDTARLYGYTF

d_gene: .
j_gene: TRBJ2-3
v_gene: TRBV2
abundance: .
CDR3nt: TGTGCCAGCCCGCTACGGGGTACGCAGTATTTT
CDR3aa: CASPLRGTQYF

d_gene: .
j_gene: TRBJ1-5
v_gene: TRBV7-9
abundance: .
CDR3nt: TGTGCCAGCAGCTTAGGGGGGGTAGGGTTTCAGCCCCAGCATTTT
CDR3aa: CASSLGGVGFQPQHF

d_gene: .
j_gene: TRBJ1-1
v_gene: TRBV5-8
abundance: .
CDR3nt: TGTGCCAGCAGCTGGGGAGGCGCGAACACTGAAGCTTTCTTT
CDR3aa: CASSWGGANTEAFF

d_gene: .
j_gene: TRBJ2-2
v_gene: TRBV19
abundance: .
CDR3nt: TGTGCCAGTAGCGGCAGGGGCAGGGGGAACACCGGGGAGCTGTTTTTT
CDR3aa: CASSGRGRGNTGELFF

d_gene: .
j_gene: TRBJ1-1
v_gene: TRBV27
abundance: .
CDR3nt: TGTGCCAGCAGTCTGACTATTTACGGCGTGAACACTGAAGCTTTCTTT
CDR3aa: CASSLTIYGVNTEAFF

d_gene: .
j_gene: TRBJ2-1
v_gene: TRBV30
abundance: .
CDR3nt: TGTGCCTGGAGTAACGGTCCGTCCTACAATGAGCAGTTCTTC
CDR3aa: CAWSNGPSYNEQFF

d_gene: TRBD2
j_gene: TRBJ2-3
v_gene: TRBV4-3
abundance: .
CDR3nt: TGCGCCAGCAGCCAAGATCTTCGACTAGCGGGAGGTAAAGATACGCAGTATTTT
CDR3aa: CASSQDLRLAGGKDTQYF

d_gene: TRBD2
j_gene: TRBJ2-1
v_gene: TRBV4-2
abundance: .
CDR3nt: TGTGCCAGCAGCCAAGGGGGACTAGCGGGAGGAAATGAGCAGTTCTTC
CDR3aa: CASSQGGLAGGNEQFF

d_gene: .
j_gene: TRBJ1-5
v_gene: TRBV6-6
abundance: .
CDR3nt: TGTGCCAGCAGGGCCGGGATCCGGGCGCCCCAGCATTTT
CDR3aa: CASRAGIRAPQHF

d_gene: TRBD1
j_gene: TRBJ2-7
v_gene: TRBV4-1
abundance: .
CDR3nt: TGCGCCAGCAGCCAACCGACAGGGACGTTCCTACTCGAGCAGTACTTC
CDR3aa: CASSQPTGTFLLEQYF

d_gene: TRBD1
j_gene: TRBJ1-1
v_gene: TRBV6-1
abundance: once
CDR3nt: TGTGCCAGCAGTGAAAAGGGGGCTTGGGGGAACACTGAAGCTTTCTTT
CDR3aa: CASSEKGAWGNTEAFF

d_gene: TRBD2
j_gene: TRBJ2-5
v_gene: TRBV18
abundance: .
CDR3nt: TGTGCCAGCTCACCGGGACTAGAAGAGACCCAGTACTTC
CDR3aa: CASSPGLEETQYF

d_gene: TRBD1
j_gene: TRBJ1-5
v_gene: TRBV19
abundance: .
CDR3nt: TGTGCCAGTAGGCGTACAGGGGAGAAGCCCCAGCATTTT
CDR3aa: CASRRTGEKPQHF

d_gene: TRBD1
j_gene: TRBJ1-6
v_gene: TRBV7-9
abundance: .
CDR3nt: TGTGCCAGCAGCTTGCGACAGGGCCTTAATTCACCCCTCCACTTT
CDR3aa: CASSLRQGLNSPLHF

d_gene: .
j_gene: TRBJ2-3
v_gene: TRBV19
abundance: .
CDR3nt: TGTGCCAGCCACGCCGGGGTTAAAGGCACAGATACGCAGTATTTT
CDR3aa: CASHAGVKGTDTQYF

d_gene: TRBD1
j_gene: TRBJ2-1
v_gene: TRBV5-5
abundance: .
CDR3nt: TGTGCCAGCAGCAAGGGACAGGGGATATACAATGAGCAGTTCTTC
CDR3aa: CASSKGQGIYNEQFF

d_gene: TRBD1
j_gene: TRBJ1-6
v_gene: TRBV27
abundance: .
CDR3nt: TGTGCCAGCAGTTTATTGGGGGACAGGACGGATAATTCACCCCTCCACTTT
CDR3aa: CASSLLGDRTDNSPLHF

d_gene: .
j_gene: TRBJ2-3
v_gene: TRBV5-1
abundance: .
CDR3nt: TGCGCCAGCAGCCCTGGAGGCGATACGCAGTATTTT
CDR3aa: CASSPGGDTQYF

d_gene: .
j_gene: TRBJ2-5
v_gene: TRBV11-2
abundance: .
CDR3nt: TGTGCCAGCAAAGTACAGGGCGTTTCAGGGGAGACCCAGTACTTC
CDR3aa: CASKVQGVSGETQYF

d_gene: TRBD1
j_gene: TRBJ2-7
v_gene: TRBV24-1
abundance: .
CDR3nt: TGTGCCACTTGGGCAGGGGGAACCTACGAGCAGTACTTC
CDR3aa: CATWAGGTYEQYF

d_gene: TRBD1
j_gene: TRBJ2-5
v_gene: TRBV7-9
abundance: .
CDR3nt: TGTGCCAGCAATCCGGGACAGGGGAAAGAGACCCAGTACTTC
CDR3aa: CASNPGQGKETQYF

d_gene: .
j_gene: TRBJ2-7
v_gene: TRBV11-2
abundance: .
CDR3nt: TGTGCCATCCAACAGGGCTATCTAAACGAGCAGTACTTC
CDR3aa: CAIQQGYLNEQYF

d_gene: TRBD2
j_gene: TRBJ2-3
v_gene: TRBV9
abundance: .
CDR3nt: TGTGCCAGCAGCCCCGGGAGGACCGCCGAGGGCCCAGATACGCAGTATTTT
CDR3aa: CASSPGRTAEGPDTQYF

d_gene: TRBD1
j_gene: TRBJ2-1
v_gene: TRBV9
abundance: .
CDR3nt: TGTGCCAGCAGCGAACAGGGGGCTGACCTCAATGAGCAGTTCTTC
CDR3aa: CASSEQGADLNEQFF

d_gene: TRBD2
j_gene: TRBJ2-1
v_gene: TRBV6-1
abundance: .
CDR3nt: TGTGCCAGCAGTGAAGGTTGGAGGCTAGCGGGAGTAACCGATGAGCAGTTCTTC
CDR3aa: CASSEGWRLAGVTDEQFF

d_gene: .
j_gene: TRBJ2-1
v_gene: TRBV11-3
abundance: .
CDR3nt: TGTGCCAGCAGCTTAAGCAGGGACAATGAGCAGTTCTTC
CDR3aa: CASSLSRDNEQFF

d_gene: TRBD2
j_gene: TRBJ2-1
v_gene: TRBV6-5
abundance: .
CDR3nt: TGTGCCAGCACCCCGGCGGGGGTCGAAGGCAATGAGCAGTTCTTC
CDR3aa: CASTPAGVEGNEQFF

d_gene: TRBD2
j_gene: TRBJ2-3
v_gene: TRBV11-2
abundance: once
CDR3nt: TGTGCCAGCAGCACCCCCACTAGCGGGACCAACACAGATACGCAGTATTTT
CDR3aa: CASSTPTSGTNTDTQYF

d_gene: .
j_gene: TRBJ1-2
v_gene: TRBV2
abundance: .
CDR3nt: TGTGCCAGTGTCCTACAGGGAGACTATGGCTACACCTTC
CDR3aa: CASVLQGDYGYTF

d_gene: .
j_gene: TRBJ1-5
v_gene: TRBV30
abundance: .
CDR3nt: TGTGCCTGGAGTCTGGGCTTCGGAAATAGCAATCAGCCCCAGCATTTT
CDR3aa: CAWSLGFGNSNQPQHF

d_gene: TRBD1
j_gene: TRBJ1-5
v_gene: TRBV18
abundance: .
CDR3nt: TGTGCCAGCTCACCCAGGACAGGGAACGAACAGCCCCAGCATTTT
CDR3aa: CASSPRTGNEQPQHF

d_gene: TRBD2
j_gene: TRBJ2-1
v_gene: TRBV7-2
abundance: .
CDR3nt: TGTGCCAGCAGCTTAAGACGGACTAGCGGGGCAGGCTCCTACAATGAGCAGTTCTTC
CDR3aa: CASSLRRTSGAGSYNEQFF

d_gene: TRBD1
j_gene: TRBJ2-7
v_gene: TRBV19
abundance: .
CDR3nt: TGTGCCAGTAGTATAGGGCAGGGGGTAACCCCATGGAACTACGAGCAGTACTTC
CDR3aa: CASSIGQGVTPWNYEQYF

d_gene: .
j_gene: TRBJ1-3
v_gene: TRBV13
abundance: few
CDR3nt: TGTGCCAGCGGGGGCGACTCTGGAAACACCATATATTTT
CDR3aa: CASGGDSGNTIYF

d_gene: .
j_gene: TRBJ1-2
v_gene: TRBV5-1
abundance: .
CDR3nt: TGCGCCAGCAGCTCGAGGGACAACATCTATGGCTACACCTTC
CDR3aa: CASSSRDNIYGYTF

d_gene: TRBD1
j_gene: TRBJ1-2
v_gene: TRBV28
abundance: .
CDR3nt: TGTGCCAGCAGTGAATGGGACAGGGGAAACTATGGCTACACCTTC
CDR3aa: CASSEWDRGNYGYTF